This record concerns one T cell receptor beta chain sequence. The antigen is not known. Using immunoSEQ multiplex PCR, the repertoire was profiled, and TCRdb retains in-frame clones only, with some absent. Of 50,000 or so clones listed, about 94% are singletons. The germline V gene has CDR1 SNHLY and CDR2 FYNNEI. The V and J ends lost 2 bases and 5 bases respectively, with 18 bases between them. The CDR3 sequence is 16 residues long. The sample is drawn from a study of cytomegalovirus exposure and HLA in healthy donors. Notes on the study in general: In a later analysis, first-cohort TCR clusters were found to tend to co-occur in the approximately 120 validation repertoires.

Source material: PBMCs. This sequence joins TRBV2 and TRBJ2-5; maybe TRBD2 (7 bases). The origin of this receptor is a man between 18 and 35 years old in good health and CMV-seronegative. Here the CDR3 reads CASSERSPGRGETQYF. Here the CDR3 DNA reads TGTGCCAGCAGTGAAAGGTCACCGGGGAGGGGGGAGACCCAGTACTTC.